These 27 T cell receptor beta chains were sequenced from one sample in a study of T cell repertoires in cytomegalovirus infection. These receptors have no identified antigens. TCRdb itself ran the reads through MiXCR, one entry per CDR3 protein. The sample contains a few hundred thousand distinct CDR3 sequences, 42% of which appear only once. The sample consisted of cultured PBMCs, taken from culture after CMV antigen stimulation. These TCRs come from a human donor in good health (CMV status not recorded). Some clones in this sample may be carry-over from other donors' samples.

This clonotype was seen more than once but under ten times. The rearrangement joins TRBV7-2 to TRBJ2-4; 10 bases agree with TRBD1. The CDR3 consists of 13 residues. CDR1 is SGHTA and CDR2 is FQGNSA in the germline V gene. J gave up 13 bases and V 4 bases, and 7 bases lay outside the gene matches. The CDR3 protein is CASSSPDRGAQYF. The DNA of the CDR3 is TGTGCCAGCAGCTCGCCGGACAGGGGGGCACAGTACTTC.

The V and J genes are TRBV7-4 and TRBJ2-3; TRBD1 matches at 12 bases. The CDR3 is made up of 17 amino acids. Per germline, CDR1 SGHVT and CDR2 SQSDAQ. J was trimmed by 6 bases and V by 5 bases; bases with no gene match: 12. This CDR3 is CASSPIGTGGFVDTQYF. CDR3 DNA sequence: TGTGCCAGCAGCCCCATCGGGACAGGGGGCTTCGTGGATACGCAGTATTTT.

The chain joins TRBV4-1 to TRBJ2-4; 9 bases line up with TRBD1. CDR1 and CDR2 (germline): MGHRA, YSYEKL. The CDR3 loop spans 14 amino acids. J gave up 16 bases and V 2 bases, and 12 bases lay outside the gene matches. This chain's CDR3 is CASSQPRDREVYYF. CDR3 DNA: TGCGCCAGCAGCCAACCCCGGGACAGGGAAGTTTATTACTTC.

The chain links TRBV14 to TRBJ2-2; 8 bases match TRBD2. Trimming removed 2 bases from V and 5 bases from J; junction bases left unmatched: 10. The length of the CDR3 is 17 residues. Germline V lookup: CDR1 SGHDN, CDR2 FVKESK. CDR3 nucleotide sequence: TGTGCCAGCAGCCAACCGGGACTAGACTTGAGAACCGGGGAGCTGTTTTTT. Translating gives CASSQPGLDLRTGELFF. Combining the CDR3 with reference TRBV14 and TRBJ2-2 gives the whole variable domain EAGVTQFPSHSVIEKGQTVTLRCDPISGHDNLYWYRRVMGKEIKFLLHFVKESKQDESGMPNNRFLAERTGGTYSTLKVQPAELEDSGVYFCASSQPGLDLRTGELFFGEGSRLTVL.

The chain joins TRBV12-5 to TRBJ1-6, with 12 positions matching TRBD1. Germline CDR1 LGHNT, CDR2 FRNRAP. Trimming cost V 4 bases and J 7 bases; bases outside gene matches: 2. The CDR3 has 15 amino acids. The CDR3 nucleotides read TGTGCTAGTGGTTCGGGACAGGGGGCGAATTCACCCCTCCACTTT. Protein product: CASGSGQGANSPLHF.

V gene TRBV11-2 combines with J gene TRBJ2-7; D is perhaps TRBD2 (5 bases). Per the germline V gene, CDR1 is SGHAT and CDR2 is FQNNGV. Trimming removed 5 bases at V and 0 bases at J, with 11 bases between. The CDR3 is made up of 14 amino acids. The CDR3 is CASSLGRCSYEQYF. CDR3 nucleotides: TGTGCCAGCAGCCTAGGGAGATGCTCCTACGAGCAGTACTTC.

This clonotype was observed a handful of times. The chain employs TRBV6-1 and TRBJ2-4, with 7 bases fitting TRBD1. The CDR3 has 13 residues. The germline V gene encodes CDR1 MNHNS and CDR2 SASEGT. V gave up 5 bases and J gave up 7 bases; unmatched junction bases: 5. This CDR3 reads CASSTRDSNIQYF. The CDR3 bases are TGTGCCAGCAGTACCCGGGACAGCAACATTCAGTACTTC.

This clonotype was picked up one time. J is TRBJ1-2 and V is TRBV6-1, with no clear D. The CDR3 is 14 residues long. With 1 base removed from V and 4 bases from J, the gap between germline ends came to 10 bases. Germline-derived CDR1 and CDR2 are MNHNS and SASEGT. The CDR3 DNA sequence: TGTGCCAGCAGTGAAGGTTACAGAGTCTATGGCTACACCTTC. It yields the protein CASSEGYRVYGYTF.

The CDR3: CASSPWTRLGTGELFF. In DNA form, the CDR3 reads TGTGCCAGCAGCCCATGGACTAGGCTCGGGACCGGGGAGCTGTTTTTT. This chain uses TRBV7-8 with TRBJ2-2, with TRBD2 matching over 7 bases. The CDR3 runs 16 residues. The V and J ends lost 5 bases and 5 bases, in that order; junction bases with no gene match: 11. Germline V gene data show CDR1 as SGHVS and CDR2 as FQNEAQ.

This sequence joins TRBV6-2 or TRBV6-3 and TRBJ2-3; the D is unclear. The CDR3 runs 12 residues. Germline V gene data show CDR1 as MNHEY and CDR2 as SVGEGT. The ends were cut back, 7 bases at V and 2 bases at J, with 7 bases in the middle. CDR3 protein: CASNPYTDTQYF. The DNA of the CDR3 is TGTGCCAGCAACCCGTACACAGATACGCAGTATTTT.

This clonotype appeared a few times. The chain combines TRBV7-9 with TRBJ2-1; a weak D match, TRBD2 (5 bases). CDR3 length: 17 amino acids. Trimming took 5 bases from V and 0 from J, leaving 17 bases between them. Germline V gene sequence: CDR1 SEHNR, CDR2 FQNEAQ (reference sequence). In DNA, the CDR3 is TGTGCCAGCAGCGGCACTCCGGGGTCCGCCTCCTACAATGAGCAGTTCTTC. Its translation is CASSGTPGSASYNEQFF.

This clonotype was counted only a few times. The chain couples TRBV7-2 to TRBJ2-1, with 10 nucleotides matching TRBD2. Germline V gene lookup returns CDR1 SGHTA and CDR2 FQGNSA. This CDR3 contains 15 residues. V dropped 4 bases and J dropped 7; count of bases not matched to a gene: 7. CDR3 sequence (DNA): TGTGCCAGCAGCTACACTAGCGGGGTTGGTAATGAGCAGTTCTTC. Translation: CASSYTSGVGNEQFF.

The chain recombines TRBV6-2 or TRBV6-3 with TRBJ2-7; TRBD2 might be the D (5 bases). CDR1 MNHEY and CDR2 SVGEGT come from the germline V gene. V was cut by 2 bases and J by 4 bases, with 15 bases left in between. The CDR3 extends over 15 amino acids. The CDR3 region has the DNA TGTGCCAGCAGTTACGCAGGAGGCTCGGGATACGAGCAGTACTTC. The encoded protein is CASSYAGGSGYEQYF.

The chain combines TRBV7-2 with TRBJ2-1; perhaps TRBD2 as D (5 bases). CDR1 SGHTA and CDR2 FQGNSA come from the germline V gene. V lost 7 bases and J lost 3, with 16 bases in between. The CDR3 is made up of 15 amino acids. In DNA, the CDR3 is TGTGCCAGCACCAAACACCGGGATATCTACAATGAGCAGTTCTTC. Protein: CASTKHRDIYNEQFF.

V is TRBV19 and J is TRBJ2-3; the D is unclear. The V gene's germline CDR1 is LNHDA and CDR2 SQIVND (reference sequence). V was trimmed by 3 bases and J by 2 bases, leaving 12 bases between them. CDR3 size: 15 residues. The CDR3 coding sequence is TGTGCCAGTAGTATTCAAGCTTGGGCCACAGATACGCAGTATTTT. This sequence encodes CASSIQAWATDTQYF.

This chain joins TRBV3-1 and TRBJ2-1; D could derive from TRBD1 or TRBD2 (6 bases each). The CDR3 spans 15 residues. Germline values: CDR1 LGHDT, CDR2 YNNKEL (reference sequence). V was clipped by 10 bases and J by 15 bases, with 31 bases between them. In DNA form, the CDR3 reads TGTGCCACCCATGGCGGCAGTGGACTTGCGGGACATAGGTTCTTC. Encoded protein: CATHGGSGLAGHRFF.

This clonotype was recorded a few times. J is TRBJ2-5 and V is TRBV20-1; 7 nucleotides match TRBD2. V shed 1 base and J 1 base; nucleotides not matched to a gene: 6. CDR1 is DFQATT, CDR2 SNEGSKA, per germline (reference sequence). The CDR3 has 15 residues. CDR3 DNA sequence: TGCAGTGCTAGAGGGGGTGGGAGGGGCCAAGAGACCCAGTACTTC. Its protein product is CSARGGGRGQETQYF.

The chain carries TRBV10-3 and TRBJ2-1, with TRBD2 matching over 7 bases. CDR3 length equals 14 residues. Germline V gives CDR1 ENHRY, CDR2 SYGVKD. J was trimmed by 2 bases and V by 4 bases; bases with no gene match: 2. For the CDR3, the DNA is TGTGCCATCAGTGGGACTAGAGCCTACAATGAGCAGTTCTTC. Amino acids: CAISGTRAYNEQFF.

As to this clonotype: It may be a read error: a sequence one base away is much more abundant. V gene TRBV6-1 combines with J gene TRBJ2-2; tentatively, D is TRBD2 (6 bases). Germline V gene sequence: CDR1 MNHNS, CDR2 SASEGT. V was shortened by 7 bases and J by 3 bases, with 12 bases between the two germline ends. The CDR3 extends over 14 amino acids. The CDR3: CASIRRDYTGELFF. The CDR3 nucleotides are TGTGCCAGCATAAGGAGGGACTACACCGGGGAGCTGTTTTTT.

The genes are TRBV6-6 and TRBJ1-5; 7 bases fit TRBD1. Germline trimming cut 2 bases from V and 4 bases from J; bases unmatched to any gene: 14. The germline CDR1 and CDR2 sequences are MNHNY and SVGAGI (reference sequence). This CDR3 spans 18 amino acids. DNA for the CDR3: TGTGCCAGCAGTTACCGTTGGACAGGCCGAGGCCGTAATCAGCCCCAGCATTTT. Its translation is CASSYRWTGRGRNQPQHF.

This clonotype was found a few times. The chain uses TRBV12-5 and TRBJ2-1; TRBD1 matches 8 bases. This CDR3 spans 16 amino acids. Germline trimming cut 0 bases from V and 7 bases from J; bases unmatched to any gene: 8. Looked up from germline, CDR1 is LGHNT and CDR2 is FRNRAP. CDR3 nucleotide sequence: TGTGCTAGTGGTTTGGTACCACAGGGGGTATTGAATGAGCAGTTCTTC. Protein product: CASGLVPQGVLNEQFF.

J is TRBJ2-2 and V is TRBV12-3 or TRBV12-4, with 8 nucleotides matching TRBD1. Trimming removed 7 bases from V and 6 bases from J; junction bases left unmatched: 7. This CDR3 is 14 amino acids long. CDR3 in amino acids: CASNLGQVSGELFF. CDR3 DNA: TGTGCCAGCAATCTGGGACAGGTCTCCGGGGAGCTGTTTTTT.

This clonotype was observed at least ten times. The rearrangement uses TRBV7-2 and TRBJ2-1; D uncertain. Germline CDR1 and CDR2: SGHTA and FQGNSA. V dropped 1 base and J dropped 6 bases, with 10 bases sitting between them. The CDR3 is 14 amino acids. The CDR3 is CASSLVPSRNEQFF. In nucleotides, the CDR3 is TGTGCCAGCAGCTTAGTACCTAGTCGCAATGAGCAGTTCTTC.

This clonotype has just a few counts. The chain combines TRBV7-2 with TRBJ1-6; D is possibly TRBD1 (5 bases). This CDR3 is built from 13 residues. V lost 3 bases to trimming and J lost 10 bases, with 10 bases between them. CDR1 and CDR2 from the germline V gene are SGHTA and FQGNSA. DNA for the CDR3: TGTGCCAGCAGCTTTGGTAGGGGCTCACCCCTCCACTTT. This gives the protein CASSFGRGSPLHF.

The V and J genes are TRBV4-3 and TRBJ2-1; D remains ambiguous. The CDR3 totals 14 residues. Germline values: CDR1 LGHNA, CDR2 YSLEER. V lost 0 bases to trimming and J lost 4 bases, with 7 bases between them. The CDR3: CASSQDGTYNEQFF. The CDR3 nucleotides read TGCGCCAGCAGCCAAGACGGAACATACAATGAGCAGTTCTTC.

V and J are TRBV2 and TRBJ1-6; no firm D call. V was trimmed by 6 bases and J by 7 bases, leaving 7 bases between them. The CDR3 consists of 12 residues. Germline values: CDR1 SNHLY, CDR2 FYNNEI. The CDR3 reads CASSRINSPLHF. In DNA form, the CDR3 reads TGTGCCAGCAGCCGAATAAATTCACCCCTCCACTTT. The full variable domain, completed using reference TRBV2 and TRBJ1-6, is EPEVTQTPSHQVTQMGQEVILRCVPISNHLYFYWYRQILGQKVEFLVSFYNNEISEKSEIFDDQFSVERPDGSNFTLKIRSTKLEDSAMYFCASSRINSPLHFGNGTRLTVT.

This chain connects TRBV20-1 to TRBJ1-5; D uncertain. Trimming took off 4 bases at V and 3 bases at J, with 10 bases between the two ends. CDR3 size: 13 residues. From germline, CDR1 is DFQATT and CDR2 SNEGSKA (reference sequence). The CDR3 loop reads CSAIARFNQPQHF. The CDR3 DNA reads TGCAGTGCTATTGCGAGGTTCAATCAGCCCCAGCATTTT.